The rows below give T cell receptor beta chains drawn from one sample of a study of metastatic and nonmetastatic thyroid tumors. TCRdb reanalyzed the PCR reads with MiXCR. The profile covers fewer than 25,000 clones, with 13% to 15% appearing a single time and about 15% taken by the ten largest. Material: tumor tissue. The source is a female donor with papillary thyroid cancer or a benign thyroid nodule (not recorded which). Some clones in this sample may be carry-over from other donors' samples. CDR3s include the opening cysteine and the closing phenylalanine or tryptophan. Fields, in order: V gene, CDR3 length, J gene, clone size, CDR3 protein. Clone size is stated in some rows and not others, as once, few, many or a class when expanded.

TRBV6-5	13	TRBJ1-2	many	CASSYDGNYGYTF
TRBV12-3/TRBV12-4	16	TRBJ2-4	many	CASSLAGQGEKNIQYF
TRBV27	15	TRBJ2-7	many	CASRLLAGSSYEQYF
TRBV2	15	TRBJ2-7	.	CASSGGLAGSYEQYF
TRBV9	15	TRBJ1-6	.	CASSATGTGSSPLHF
TRBV13	16	TRBJ2-7	many	CASSSRVLGARYEQYF
TRBV9	15	TRBJ2-7	many	CASSVVGSGRDEQYF
TRBV14	14	TRBJ2-7	many	CASSQVGGSYEQYF
TRBV6-1	13	TRBJ2-1	medium-sized	CASSTLTYNEQFF
TRBV6-1	16	TRBJ2-7	.	CASRSGTAKGCYEQYF
TRBV20-1	13	TRBJ2-2	many	CSARRLESGELFF
TRBV20-1	19	TRBJ2-3	many	CSATPDGLAGGLRTDTQYF
TRBV11-2	14	TRBJ2-3	many	CASSFRPDTDTQYF
TRBV6-4	13	TRBJ2-3	few	CASSEREQDTQYF
TRBV7-6	15	TRBJ2-7	.	CASSPLAGPSNEQYF
TRBV5-4	15	TRBJ1-3	many	CASSVDRVTGNTIYF
TRBV12-3/TRBV12-4	14	TRBJ1-4	few	CASSFLGQGGKLFF
TRBV6-1	16	TRBJ1-5	many	CASLGGTYSGNQPQHF
TRBV5-1	14	TRBJ2-1	many	CASSLGDGYNEQFF
TRBV12-3/TRBV12-4	13	TRBJ2-7	few	CASSLGQFYEQYF
TRBV2	12	TRBJ2-7	medium-sized	CASSEGGSEQYF
TRBV5-1	15	TRBJ1-1	many	CASSARGTGGTEAFF
TRBV5-1	13	TRBJ1-1	many	CASRGGGLTEAFF
TRBV6-1	15	TRBJ2-3	many	CASSSPEGGADTQYF
TRBV7-2	14	TRBJ2-2	medium-sized	CASTPRRSTGELFF
TRBV11-2	14	TRBJ1-2	many	CASTINDRVYGYTF
TRBV7-3	16	TRBJ2-1	many	CASSLFGGGTYNEQFF
TRBV5-1	14	TRBJ1-1	.	CASSLEKVVAKSFF
TRBV5-5	18	TRBJ2-1	medium-sized	CASSWTHLGRANYNEQFF
TRBV7-9	13	TRBJ2-2	many	CAGPESSRGELFF
TRBV20-1	13	TRBJ1-6	many	CSVPTGANSPLHF
TRBV9	14	TRBJ1-6	many	CASSVDNSYSPLHF
TRBV20-1	15	TRBJ2-7	once	CSARVRLALDSEQYF
TRBV10-3	14	TRBJ2-5	many	CAISGAGVQETQYF
TRBV20-1	15	TRBJ1-5	many	CSAKPGQGAHQPQHF
TRBV27	14	TRBJ1-1	many	CASKDRERNTEAFF
TRBV20-1	14	TRBJ1-2	.	CSARDRWGLKGYTF
TRBV20-1	17	TRBJ2-5	many	CSARDPLLAGVGETQYF
TRBV7-7	14	TRBJ2-7	many	CASSSGQGAYEQYF
TRBV24-1	13	TRBJ2-5	medium-sized	CATDRGPGETQYF
TRBV3-1	12	TRBJ2-5	many	CASSRQAEAQYF
TRBV19	13	TRBJ2-4	many	CASSLERGDIQYF
TRBV5-1	14	TRBJ1-3	many	CASSLGDSGNTIYF
TRBV9	17	TRBJ1-3	many	CASSVGGQFASGNTIYF
TRBV6-4	13	TRBJ1-2	.	CASSAGQVYVYTF
TRBV7-6	16	TRBJ2-7	.	CASSPQGGQGRNEQYF
TRBV6-1	15	TRBJ1-5	few	CASKFGGLGNQPQHF
TRBV7-9	15	TRBJ1-2	many	CASSLGPDRGLGYTF
TRBV5-1	16	TRBJ1-4	many	CASSLVNRGPNEKLFF
TRBV12-3/TRBV12-4	14	TRBJ2-5	.	CASSHRGTQETQYF
TRBV11-2	14	TRBJ2-7	many	CASRTNARSYEQYF
TRBV11-2	13	TRBJ2-1	many	CASTFTTYNEQFF
TRBV6-6	14	TRBJ1-1	.	CASSSTLYGTEAFF
TRBV5-1	14	TRBJ1-1	many	CASSPGTGGTEAFF
TRBV6-4	15	TRBJ2-1	many	CASSEGSAGMNEQFF
TRBV18	15	TRBJ2-7	many	CASSPGGTGSYEQYF
TRBV6-1	13	TRBJ1-2	.	CAGRGRAIYGYTF
TRBV19	15	TRBJ2-3	many	CASRSISSETDTQYF
TRBV20-1	12	TRBJ1-1	many	CSAPRENTEAFF